This TCR beta chain was recovered during a study of cytomegalovirus exposure and HLA in healthy donors. Study-level background: Inside one of the first data releases sat around 85 million unique TCRs taken from HLA-typed donors.

CDR3 length equals 19 residues. 13 Jbeta primers and 60 Vbeta primers were used for the PCR. Assay: immunoSEQ multiplex PCR; the TCRdb copy retains only in-frame clones and omits some. The sample contains over 150,000 clones, around 63% of which appear only once. The chain carries TRBV21-1 and TRBJ1-6; no DNA check was done on the table's D call, TRBD1. TRBV21-1 is a documented pseudogene. This receptor was identified in a woman between 18 and 29 years old in good health and CMV-seropositive. Sequenced: PBMCs. The DNA for the CDR3 is TGTGCCAGCAGCAAAACTCATAAAACGAGACAGGGGCAGCGCTCACCCCTCCACTTT. Amino acids: CASSKTHKTRQGQRSPLHF.